Each of the 4 T cell receptor beta chains below was sequenced from the same sample in a study. The method was immunoSEQ multiplex PCR; TCRdb's version includes in-frame clones alone and lacks a portion of them. The sample comprises some 48,000 clones, 90% to 95% of which are singletons, and around a tenth rests with the top ten. Sequenced input: PBMCs. All receptors derive from a man in his forties or fifties with rheumatoid arthritis.

The chain is built from TRBV19 and TRBJ2-1, with a tentative D call TRBD2 (5 bases). The CDR3 runs 13 residues. With 2 bases removed from V and 10 bases from J, the gap between germline ends came to 12 bases. Germline CDR1 and CDR2: LNHDA and SQIVND (reference sequence). As DNA, the CDR3 is TGTGCCAGTAGTATATGGCTAGCCACCGAGCAGTTCTTC. It encodes CASSIWLATEQFF.

CDR3 nucleotide sequence: TGTGCCAGCAGCTTGGGGGGAAATAGCAATCAGCCCCAGCATTTT. As protein: CASSLGGNSNQPQHF. The chain has TRBV5-4 and TRBJ1-5; D is unresolved. The CDR3 runs to 15 residues. V lost 0 bases, J lost 0 bases, and 7 bases lay in between. Germline V lookup: CDR1 SGHNT, CDR2 YYREEE (reference sequence).

The rearrangement links TRBV23-1 to TRBJ1-5, with a tentative D call TRBD1 (6 bases). TRBV23-1 has ORF status, its function being uncertain. Between the trimmed V and J ends, which lost 6 bases and 2 bases, there was a span of 20 bases. The CDR3 covers 17 residues. The CDR3 sequence: CASRLNQKGGCNQPQHF. The CDR3 DNA is TGCGCCAGCAGGCTCAATCAGAAGGGGGGCTGCAATCAGCCCCAGCATTTT.

This clone appeared once. The chain uses TRBV7-3 and TRBJ2-2; D might be TRBD2 (5 bases). The CDR3 totals 15 residues. The ends were cut back, 2 bases at V and 5 bases at J, with 12 bases in the middle. Germline loops: CDR1 SGHTA, CDR2 FQGTGA. This CDR3 is CASSLYNRGTGELFF. The CDR3 DNA reads as TGTGCCAGCAGCTTATATAACCGAGGGACCGGGGAGCTGTTTTTT.